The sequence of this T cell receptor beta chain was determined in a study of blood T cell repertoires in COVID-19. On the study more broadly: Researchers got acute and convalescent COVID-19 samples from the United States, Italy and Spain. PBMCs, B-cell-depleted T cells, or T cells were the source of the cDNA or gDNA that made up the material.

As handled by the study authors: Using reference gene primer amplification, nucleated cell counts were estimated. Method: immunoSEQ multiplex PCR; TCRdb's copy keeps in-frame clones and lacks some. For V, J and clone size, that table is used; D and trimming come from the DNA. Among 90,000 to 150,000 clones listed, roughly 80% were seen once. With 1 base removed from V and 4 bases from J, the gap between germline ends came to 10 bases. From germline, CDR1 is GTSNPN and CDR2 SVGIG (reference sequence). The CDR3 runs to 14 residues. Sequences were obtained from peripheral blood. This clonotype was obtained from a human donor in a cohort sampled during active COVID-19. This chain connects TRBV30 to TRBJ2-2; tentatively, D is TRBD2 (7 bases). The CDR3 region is CAWSGRGRTGELFF. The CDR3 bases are TGTGCCTGGAGTGGGCGGGGGCGCACCGGGGAGCTGTTTTTT.